These 21 T cell receptor beta chains came from one sample sequenced in a study of cytomegalovirus exposure and HLA in healthy donors. This PCR relied on a set of 60 Vbeta primers and 13 Jbeta primers. Clones were sequenced by immunoSEQ multiplex PCR, and TCRdb holds only the in-frame ones, with some missing. Its clone listing holds roughly 73,000 clones. The sequenced sample was PBMCs. Every receptor here comes from a female donor in good health and CMV-seropositive.

V usage is TRBV7-9 and J usage is TRBJ2-5, with a weak D call TRBD1 (8 bases). The V end lost 1 base, the J end lost 4 bases, and 25 bases lay between the germline ends. The CDR3 is 19 amino acids. Germline V gene data show CDR1 as SEHNR and CDR2 as FQNEAQ (reference sequence). The CDR3 protein is CASSLGSGRTGRARETQYF. DNA of the CDR3: TGTGCCAGCAGCTTAGGATCCGGGCGGACAGGGAGGGCACGAGAGACCCAGTACTTC.

The chain combines TRBV13 with TRBJ2-3; a possible D gene is TRBD2 (6 bases). The germline gives CDR1 PRHDT, CDR2 FYEKMQ (reference sequence). This CDR3 region has 16 residues. V was pared by 7 bases and J by 10 bases, with 27 bases between. The CDR3 is CASNRPTTRRDLAQYF. The CDR3 DNA reads as TGTGCCAGCAACCGCCCTACTACCCGGCGGGACTTAGCGCAGTATTTT. The whole variable domain, filled in from reference TRBV13 and TRBJ2-3, reads AAGVIQSPRHLIKEKRETATLKCYPIPRHDTVYWYQQGPGQDPQFLISFYEKMQSDKGSIPDRFSAQQFSDYHSELNMSSLELGDSALYFCASNRPTTRRDLAQYFGPGTRLTVL.

The chain carries TRBV30 and TRBJ2-5, with D tentatively TRBD2 (6 bases). V lost 3 bases and J 2 bases, leaving 13 bases between the germline ends. Germline V gene data show CDR1 as GTSNPN and CDR2 as SVGIG (reference sequence). The CDR3 contains 14 residues. The CDR3 loop reads CAWREGPRQETQYF. The CDR3 DNA reads TGTGCCTGGAGGGAGGGGCCCCGGCAAGAGACCCAGTACTTC.

The J gene is TRBJ2-7, the V gene TRBV6-6; 12 bases match TRBD2. CDR1 and CDR2 (germline): MNHNY, SVGAGI (reference sequence). This CDR3 comprises 15 residues. J gave up 4 bases and V 6 bases, and 7 bases lay outside the gene matches. This CDR3 reads CASSLKGTSGYEQYF. DNA for the CDR3: TGTGCCAGCAGCCTCAAAGGGACTAGCGGGTACGAGCAGTACTTC.

V is TRBV5-1 and J is TRBJ2-1; 8 bases map to TRBD2. Germline CDR1 SGHRS, CDR2 YFSETQ. V lost 7 bases and J lost 9; bases outside the gene matches: 9. The CDR3 has 13 amino acids. The CDR3 loop reads CASGSSGRSEQFF. Written as DNA, the CDR3 is TGCGCCAGCGGTTCGAGCGGGAGAAGTGAGCAGTTCTTC.

This chain uses TRBV28 with TRBJ1-2, with D tentatively TRBD1 (5 bases). CDR1 and CDR2 (germline): MDHEN, SYDVKM. The CDR3 is made up of 12 amino acids. Deletions cut 4 bases from V and 7 bases from J, with 10 bases between. The CDR3 protein is CASSSHRFGYTF. In DNA form, the CDR3 reads TGTGCCAGCAGTTCACACAGGTTTGGCTACACCTTC.

This chain joins TRBV11-2 and TRBJ2-7; a weak D match, TRBD2 (5 bases). The V and J ends lost 3 bases and 2 bases respectively, with 14 bases between them. The germline V gene encodes CDR1 SGHAT and CDR2 FQNNGV. The CDR3 runs 15 residues. CDR3: CASSFRWERTYEQYF. The CDR3, as DNA: TGTGCCAGCAGCTTCAGGTGGGAGAGGACCTACGAGCAGTACTTC.

The chain links TRBV5-1 to TRBJ2-3; 9 nucleotides line up with TRBD1. The CDR3 consists of 15 residues. J was trimmed by 1 base and V by 3 bases; bases with no gene match: 3. Germline CDR1 and CDR2: SGHRS and YFSETQ. The CDR3 nucleotides read TGCGCCAGCAGCTCACAGGGGGCTGGCACAGATACGCAGTATTTT. It codes for CASSSQGAGTDTQYF. Using reference TRBV5-1 and TRBJ2-3 for the parts outside the CDR3, the full variable domain is KAGVTQTPRYLIKTRGQQVTLSCSPISGHRSVSWYQQTPGQGLQFLFEYFSETQRNKGNFPGRFSGRQFSNSRSEMNVSTLELGDSALYLCASSSQGAGTDTQYFGPGTRLTVL.

The chain employs TRBV6-5 and TRBJ2-7; 7 positions match TRBD1. The V gene end was trimmed by 10 bases and the J gene end by 5 bases; junction bases not matched to a gene: 17. The CDR3 is 15 amino acids. Germline V gene data show CDR1 as MNHEY and CDR2 as SVGAGI. CDR3: CATVGIYRGRHEQYF. In nucleotides, the CDR3 is TGTGCCACGGTCGGCATATACAGGGGCCGCCACGAGCAGTACTTC.

The chain carries TRBV10-3 and TRBJ1-2; D remains ambiguous. Deletions cut 11 bases from V and 5 bases from J, with 15 bases between. The CDR3 length is 12 residues. The germline V gene has CDR1 ENHRY and CDR2 SYGVKD. CDR3 nucleotides: TGTGCCCTGTACGTACAACCTTATGGCTACACCTTC. Translated: CALYVQPYGYTF.

V gene TRBV5-1 combines with J gene TRBJ1-1; TRBD1 agrees at 7 bases. Trimming removed 0 bases from V and 4 bases from J; junction bases left unmatched: 6. CDR1 is SGHRS and CDR2 is YFSETQ in the germline V gene. The CDR3 is made up of 15 amino acids. The CDR3 DNA is TGCGCCAGCAGCTTGGATGGAGGGGGCCTCACTGAAGCTTTCTTT. Translating it yields CASSLDGGGLTEAFF. Based on the CDR3 plus reference TRBV5-1 and TRBJ1-1, the full variable domain is KAGVTQTPRYLIKTRGQQVTLSCSPISGHRSVSWYQQTPGQGLQFLFEYFSETQRNKGNFPGRFSGRQFSNSRSEMNVSTLELGDSALYLCASSLDGGGLTEAFFGQGTRLTVV.

This chain joins TRBV9 and TRBJ1-2; 8 bases are a match to TRBD1. There are 15 residues in the CDR3. The J segment lost 6 bases and the V segment lost 4 bases, leaving 11 bases of the junction unmatched. The germline V gene has CDR1 SGDLS and CDR2 YYNGEE. The CDR3 is CASSPRQGKENGYTF. CDR3 sequence (DNA): TGTGCCAGCAGCCCCCGACAGGGGAAAGAAAATGGCTACACCTTC.

This chain uses TRBV29-1 with TRBJ1-2; D not resolved. The CDR3 covers 12 residues. Germline CDR1 SQVTM, CDR2 ANQGSEA. The V end lost 7 bases, the J end lost 0 bases, and 9 bases lay between the germline ends. CDR3 protein: CSALHSNYGYTF. CDR3 bases: TGCAGCGCCCTCCACTCTAACTATGGCTACACCTTC. Full variable domain (missing parts from reference TRBV29-1 and TRBJ1-2): SAVISQKPSRDICQRGTSLTIQCQVDSQVTMMFWYRQQPGQSLTLIATANQGSEATYESGFVIDKFPISRPNLTFSTLTVSNMSPEDSSIYLCSALHSNYGYTFGSGTRLTVV.

The chain carries TRBV5-4 and TRBJ2-7, with D possibly TRBD1 on 6 matching bases. The CDR3 has 14 residues. Germline V gene data show CDR1 as SGHNT and CDR2 as YYREEE (reference sequence). Trimming pared 4 bases from V and 3 bases from J, leaving 14 bases between. The CDR3 is CASSPQGSIYEQYF. The CDR3 nucleotides are TGTGCCAGCAGCCCGCAGGGGTCCATCTACGAGCAGTACTTC.

The CDR3 here is CASSHPGGYGYTF. CDR3 sequence (DNA): TGCGCCAGCAGCCACCCAGGGGGCTATGGCTACACCTTC. The rearrangement joins TRBV5-1 to TRBJ1-2; 7 bases match TRBD1. The V gene end was trimmed by 4 bases and the J gene end by 4 bases; junction bases not matched to a gene: 4. The CDR3 length is 13 residues. Germline values: CDR1 SGHRS, CDR2 YFSETQ.

The chain is built from TRBV9 and TRBJ2-7, with D maybe TRBD1 (5 bases). This CDR3 has 14 amino acids. Trimming removed 0 bases from V and 2 bases from J, with 9 bases in between. Looked up from germline, CDR1 is SGDLS and CDR2 is YYNGEE. CDR3 sequence reads: CASSVGSGPYEQYF. CDR3 DNA sequence: TGTGCCAGCAGCGTAGGATCAGGGCCCTACGAGCAGTACTTC.

The rearrangement uses TRBV7-2 and TRBJ1-5; D may be TRBD1 (6 bases). Deletions cut 3 bases from V and 5 bases from J, with 8 bases between. Germline V gene lookup returns CDR1 SGHTA and CDR2 FQGNSA. The CDR3 runs 13 residues. CDR3 nucleotide sequence: TGTGCCAGCAGCTTTAACAGGGATCAGCCCCAGCATTTT. It translates to CASSFNRDQPQHF.

The chain uses TRBV9 and TRBJ2-2; maybe TRBD2 (6 bases). Trimming left V 4 bases short and J 1 base short, with 11 bases between. This CDR3 region has 15 residues. The germline gives CDR1 SGDLS, CDR2 YYNGEE. The chain's CDR3 is CASSPGLLNTGELFF. DNA of the CDR3: TGTGCCAGCAGCCCCGGACTATTGAACACCGGGGAGCTGTTTTTT.

The chain joins TRBV15 to TRBJ2-3, with 9 bases lining up with TRBD1. V was pared by 5 bases and J by 3 bases, with 3 bases of the junction left unmatched. Germline loops: CDR1 LNHNV, CDR2 YYDKDF (reference sequence). CDR3 size: 14 residues. As DNA, the CDR3 is TGTGCCACCAGCCGGGACAGGGAGACAGATACGCAGTATTTT. Translating gives CATSRDRETDTQYF.

This chain connects TRBV7-9 to TRBJ1-1; no clear D gene. CDR3 length equals 15 residues. V gave up 1 base and J gave up 0 bases, with 9 bases separating them. CDR1 and CDR2 (germline): SEHNR, FQNEAQ (reference sequence). The CDR3 here is CASSLGVQVNTEAFF. In nucleotides, the CDR3 is TGTGCCAGCAGCTTAGGTGTCCAGGTGAACACTGAAGCTTTCTTT.

The chain carries TRBV6-6 and TRBJ2-1; 7 bases align to TRBD2. Per germline, CDR1 MNHNY and CDR2 SVGAGI (reference sequence). This CDR3 is built from 16 residues. After removal of 4 bases from V and 1 base from J, the junction contained 7 bases not matched to a gene. CDR3 sequence reads: CASSLGISGSYNEQFF. The CDR3 DNA is TGTGCCAGCAGTTTGGGAATTAGCGGGTCCTACAATGAGCAGTTCTTC.